Following are 28 T cell receptor beta chains from one sample sequenced in a study of cytomegalovirus exposure and HLA in healthy donors. The PCR made use of 60 Vbeta and 13 Jbeta primers. The assay was immunoSEQ multiplex PCR, and TCRdb's table has in-frame clones only and misses some. This table holds just over 200,000 clones, around 85% found once. Sample: PBMCs. The source is a man aged 50 to 59 in good health and CMV-seronegative.

The J gene is TRBJ2-7, the V gene TRBV27, with 8 bases fitting TRBD1. The CDR3 has 16 amino acids. In germline, CDR1 is MNHEY, CDR2 SMNVEV (reference sequence). V lost 2 bases and J lost 3; bases outside the gene matches: 9. The CDR3 nucleotides are TGTGCCAGCAGTTTAAGGAGGACAGGGACCCTCTACGAGCAGTACTTC. The encoded protein is CASSLRRTGTLYEQYF.

As DNA, the CDR3 is TGTGCCGCTAGGGCGGGAGTATACCCAGAGACCCAGTACTTC. Encoded protein: CAARAGVYPETQYF. This chain uses TRBV28 with TRBJ2-5; 7 bases match TRBD2. V lost 11 bases, J lost 4 bases, and 13 bases stayed unmatched. The CDR3 is 14 amino acids. CDR1 MDHEN and CDR2 SYDVKM come from the germline V gene.

The V call is TRBV9, the J call TRBJ2-7, with D tentatively TRBD2 (5 bases). This CDR3 is built from 15 residues. CDR1 and CDR2 (germline): SGDLS, YYNGEE. Trimming pared 0 bases from V and 2 bases from J, leaving 12 bases between. CDR3 DNA: TGTGCCAGCAGCGTAGAGTCGGCGGGCCCCTACGAGCAGTACTTC. Residues: CASSVESAGPYEQYF.

This CDR3 is CASSVLGTGVEQYF. CDR3 in DNA: TGTGCCAGCAGCGTCCTCGGGACAGGGGTCGAGCAGTACTTC. The V and J genes are TRBV9 and TRBJ2-7; TRBD1 agrees at 10 bases. J lost 6 bases, V lost 2 bases, and 5 bases had no gene match. CDR3 length equals 14 residues. The germline V gene has CDR1 SGDLS and CDR2 YYNGEE.

This chain connects TRBV5-1 to TRBJ2-1; 9 bases map to TRBD1. V lost 5 bases to trimming and J lost 2 bases; unmatched junction nucleotides: 5. The CDR3 contains 15 residues. Germline V gene data show CDR1 as SGHRS and CDR2 as YFSETQ. The CDR3 loop reads CASRFGQGTYNEQFF. The CDR3 DNA sequence: TGCGCCAGCAGATTCGGACAGGGGACCTACAATGAGCAGTTCTTC.

This clone was detected only a few times. The V and J genes are TRBV21-1 and TRBJ2-1; the table's D gene call, TRBD2, was not cross checked with the DNA. TRBV21-1 is marked as a pseudogene. The CDR3 length is 15 residues. The CDR3 here is CASHTTSGRNREQFF. The CDR3 DNA sequence: TGTGCCAGCCATACGACTAGCGGGAGGAATCGTGAGCAGTTCTTC.

This clone was seen only once. The chain couples TRBV27 to TRBJ2-7; D not resolved. Trimming took off 5 bases at V and 0 bases at J, with 14 bases between the two ends. CDR3 length equals 15 residues. CDR1 MNHEY and CDR2 SMNVEV come from the germline V gene (reference sequence). Written as DNA, the CDR3 is TGTGCCAGCAGTGACCAACCGACACCCTCCTACGAGCAGTACTTC. The encoded protein is CASSDQPTPSYEQYF.

V gene TRBV2 combines with J gene TRBJ2-1, with 11 bases lining up with TRBD1. CDR1 SNHLY and CDR2 FYNNEI come from the germline V gene. V shed 4 bases and J 2 bases; nucleotides not matched to a gene: 4. The CDR3 has 16 amino acids. DNA for the CDR3: TGTGCCAGCAGTGCGGGGGGACAGGGGGCCTACAATGAGCAGTTCTTC. It is translated as CASSAGGQGAYNEQFF.

The DNA of the CDR3 is TGTGCCAGCAGCCGGGGACTAGCGGGGACCGGGGAGCTGTTTTTT. Encoded protein: CASSRGLAGTGELFF. The chain is built from TRBV7-3 and TRBJ2-2; 13 bases align to TRBD2. V was clipped by 5 bases and J by 5 bases; unmatched bases: 2. Germline V lookup: CDR1 SGHTA, CDR2 FQGTGA. This CDR3 contains 15 residues.

The chain employs TRBV2 and TRBJ2-2; TRBD1 matches 8 bases. The ends lost 6 bases at V and 6 bases at J; junction bases unmatched: 3. Germline V gene sequence: CDR1 SNHLY, CDR2 FYNNEI. The length of the CDR3 is 13 residues. CDR3: CASSLQGAGELFF. CDR3 DNA sequence: TGTGCCAGCAGCTTACAGGGGGCCGGGGAGCTGTTTTTT.

The chain joins TRBV4-1 to TRBJ2-2; 7 positions agree with TRBD2. This CDR3 has 17 amino acids. V lost 1 base, J lost 1 base, and 6 bases stayed unmatched. Germline loops: CDR1 MGHRA, CDR2 YSYEKL. The CDR3 DNA reads TGCGCCAGCAGCCAAGTCGTGGCGGGAGTGAACACCGGGGAGCTGTTTTTT. As protein: CASSQVVAGVNTGELFF.

This clone has just one count. This chain links TRBV19 with TRBJ2-4; TRBD2 matches at 11 bases. This CDR3 is built from 19 residues. CDR1 is LNHDA, CDR2 SQIVND, per germline (reference sequence). With V trimmed by 0 bases and J by 1 base, 8 bases remained unmatched. The CDR3 loop is CASSIDLLAGGRAKNIQYF. The CDR3 DNA sequence: TGTGCCAGTAGTATAGATCTGCTAGCGGGAGGACGGGCCAAAAACATTCAGTACTTC.

This chain joins TRBV19 and TRBJ2-1; 7 nucleotides agree with TRBD2. CDR1 and CDR2 from the germline V gene are LNHDA and SQIVND (reference sequence). The ends lost 3 bases at V and 5 bases at J; junction bases unmatched: 10. The CDR3 runs to 16 residues. The CDR3 loop reads CASSILGLSPNNEQFF. The CDR3 bases are TGTGCCAGTAGTATTTTGGGACTAAGTCCCAACAATGAGCAGTTCTTC.

The chain uses TRBV28 and TRBJ2-7, with 11 positions matching TRBD2. The V segment lost 7 bases and the J segment 5 bases; nucleotides outside the gene matches: 10. From germline, CDR1 is MDHEN and CDR2 SYDVKM. The CDR3 is 15 residues long. The CDR3 loop reads CASTTTSGKSHEQYF. CDR3 DNA sequence: TGTGCCAGCACCACGACTAGCGGGAAATCCCACGAGCAGTACTTC.

The chain couples TRBV6-5 to TRBJ2-3, with TRBD2 matching 11 bases. Per the germline V gene, CDR1 is MNHEY and CDR2 is SVGAGI. J lost 4 bases, V lost 4 bases, and 7 bases had no gene match. This CDR3 is built from 16 residues. The CDR3 is CASSFLSGRAPDTQYF. CDR3 DNA: TGTGCCAGCAGTTTCCTTAGCGGGAGGGCCCCAGATACGCAGTATTTT.

J is TRBJ2-2 and V is TRBV28; D is perhaps TRBD1 (6 bases). The V end lost 5 bases, the J end lost 0 bases, and 10 bases lay between the germline ends. The germline V gene encodes CDR1 MDHEN and CDR2 SYDVKM. The CDR3 has 15 residues. The CDR3 DNA is TGTGCCAGCAGTGCCTGGACAGCGAACACCGGGGAGCTGTTTTTT. Residues: CASSAWTANTGELFF.

V and J are TRBV5-4 and TRBJ2-3; no firm D call. The CDR3 runs 12 residues. Trimming shortened V by 2 bases and J by 4 bases, and 5 bases separated the two germline ends. Germline lookup yields CDR1 SGHNT and CDR2 YYREEE (reference sequence). The CDR3 DNA follows: TGTGCCAGCAGCTTCGGGTCAGATACGCAGTATTTT. It translates to CASSFGSDTQYF.

Points on this clone: Its ends do not fully match the called genes, so a read error is possible. Written as DNA, the CDR3 is TGTGCCAGCAGTGAAATTCGGTGGGGCAGCCGGTTC. Protein: CASSEIRWGSRF. The rearrangement links TRBV2 to TRBJ2-7; a possible D gene is TRBD1 (5 bases). The CDR3 extends over 12 amino acids. Germline assignment: CDR1 SNHLY and CDR2 FYNNEI.

CDR3 in amino acids: CASSLRAPTGGSETQYF. In nucleotides, the CDR3 is TGTGCCAGCAGCTTAAGGGCCCCGACAGGGGGTAGCGAGACCCAGTACTTC. The chain has TRBV7-2 and TRBJ2-5; 9 bases agree with TRBD1. Germline V gene sequence: CDR1 SGHTA, CDR2 FQGNSA. Trimming cost V 2 bases and J 5 bases; bases outside gene matches: 12. The CDR3 runs 17 residues. Full variable domain (remainder filled in from reference TRBV7-2 and TRBJ2-5): GAGVSQSPSNKVTEKGKDVELRCDPISGHTALYWYRQSLGQGLEFLIYFQGNSAPDKSGLPSDRFSAERTGGSVSTLTIQRTQQEDSAVYLCASSLRAPTGGSETQYFGPGTRLLVL.

The gene calls are TRBV4-2 and TRBJ2-3; 10 bases are shared with TRBD2. CDR1 is LGHNA, CDR2 YNFKEQ, per germline. J was trimmed by 2 bases and V by 0 bases; bases with no gene match: 5. The length of the CDR3 is 17 residues. CDR3: CASSQEVGLAATDTQYF. The CDR3 nucleotides are TGTGCCAGCAGCCAAGAGGTTGGACTAGCGGCCACAGATACGCAGTATTTT.

The chain couples TRBV6-5 to TRBJ2-2; TRBD1 aligns across 8 bases. This CDR3 region has 12 residues. In germline, CDR1 is MNHEY, CDR2 SVGAGI. The J segment lost 5 bases and the V segment lost 9 bases, leaving 2 bases of the junction unmatched. CDR3 sequence (DNA): TGTGCCAGTCAGGGGGCGACCGGGGAGCTGTTTTTT. Its translation is CASQGATGELFF.

The chain combines TRBV19 with TRBJ2-1; 7 bases agree with TRBD2. Germline CDR1 is LNHDA and CDR2 is SQIVND (reference sequence). This CDR3 has 11 amino acids. The V gene end was trimmed by 6 bases and the J gene end by 10 bases; junction bases not matched to a gene: 3. The CDR3 nucleotides read TGTGCCAGTAGGAGGGAGGGGGAGCAGTTCTTC. It yields the protein CASRREGEQFF. Full variable domain (missing parts from reference TRBV19 and TRBJ2-1): DGGITQSPKYLFRKEGQNVTLSCEQNLNHDAMYWYRQDPGQGLRLIYYSQIVNDFQKGDIAEGYSVSREKKESFPLTVTSAQKNPTAFYLCASRREGEQFFGPGTRLTVL.

The chain couples TRBV27 to TRBJ2-1; D might be TRBD2 (6 bases). V dropped 3 bases and J dropped 0 bases, with 9 bases sitting between them. The CDR3 consists of 15 residues. Germline V gives CDR1 MNHEY, CDR2 SMNVEV (reference sequence). CDR3 nucleotide sequence: TGTGCCAGCAGTTTCGGGGGAGCCTCCTACAATGAGCAGTTCTTC. It is translated as CASSFGGASYNEQFF.

This chain joins TRBV10-3 and TRBJ2-7, with TRBD1 matching over 8 bases. V shed 3 bases, J shed 2 bases, and the junction held 3 bases outside the gene matches. The CDR3 is made up of 14 amino acids. Germline CDR1 ENHRY, CDR2 SYGVKD. CDR3 nucleotide sequence: TGTGCCATCAGTGAAGGGACAGGCACCTACGAGCAGTACTTC. Translated: CAISEGTGTYEQYF.

This chain uses TRBV19 with TRBJ1-1, with TRBD1 matching 10 bases. The CDR3 sequence is 14 residues long. The germline V gene encodes CDR1 LNHDA and CDR2 SQIVND (reference sequence). The V gene end was trimmed by 6 bases and the J gene end by 4 bases; junction bases not matched to a gene: 5. CDR3 coding DNA: TGTGCCAGTAGCCCGACAGGGGGCGGCACTGAAGCTTTCTTT. Its translation is CASSPTGGGTEAFF.

The rearrangement joins TRBV21-1 to TRBJ2-7; TRBD2, as called in the table, went unchecked against the DNA. TRBV21-1 counts as a pseudogene. This CDR3 is built from 15 residues. CDR3 in DNA: TGTGCCAGCAGCGACGGGTGGGAGATACACTACGAGCAGTACTTC. Translated: CASSDGWEIHYEQYF.

This clone is a singleton in its sample. This rearrangement joins TRBV5-1 to TRBJ2-1; D is unresolved. The CDR3 contains 12 residues. CDR1 SGHRS and CDR2 YFSETQ come from the germline V gene. The V and J ends lost 4 bases and 1 base respectively, with 3 bases between them. The chain's CDR3 is CASSRSYNEQFF. The DNA of the CDR3 is TGCGCCAGCAGCCGGTCCTACAATGAGCAGTTCTTC. The full variable domain, with the rest looked up from reference TRBV5-1 and TRBJ2-1, is KAGVTQTPRYLIKTRGQQVTLSCSPISGHRSVSWYQQTPGQGLQFLFEYFSETQRNKGNFPGRFSGRQFSNSRSEMNVSTLELGDSALYLCASSRSYNEQFFGPGTRLTVL.

The chain uses TRBV19 and TRBJ2-7; a possible D gene is TRBD2 (5 bases). V lost 0 bases and J lost 0, with 12 bases in between. Germline V lookup: CDR1 LNHDA, CDR2 SQIVND (reference sequence). The CDR3 length is 16 residues. CDR3 residues: CASSIDQARVSYEQYF. In nucleotides, the CDR3 is TGTGCCAGTAGTATAGACCAGGCGAGGGTCTCCTACGAGCAGTACTTC.